This TCR beta chain was profiled in a study of healthy donors' naive CD4 and CD8 T cells. Findings and caveats of the study: Negatively charged CDR3s marked CD8+ lineage; positively charged CDR3s marked CD4+ lineage. Chains were not paired, since alpha and beta were sequenced in bulk. Bias from naive T cell homeostatic proliferation was not addressed.

Germline CDR1 is SGHRS and CDR2 is YFSETQ. This CDR3 spans 14 amino acids. Trimming at V came to 3 bases and at J to 3 bases, leaving 5 bases not matched to a gene. A linear amplification protocol produced the TCR libraries from roughly 0.5 ug of total RNA. TCRdb used MiXCR to reprocess the reads, holding one entry per CDR3 protein. The sample includes about 180,000 distinct CDR3 sequences, around three quarters of them seen just once. Regarding this clonotype: Its antigen is unidentified.

CD4+CD8-CD45RO-CD45RA+ cells were naive CD4+; CD8+CD4-CD45RA+CD27bright cells were naive CD8+. This sequence was found in a pool of human donors in good health; the sample pools cells from several healthy donors. The rearrangement links TRBV5-1 to TRBJ1-2; TRBD1 matches 7 bases. The sample comprised naive CD4+ and CD8+ T cells sorted from blood, pooled from several donors. CDR3 DNA: TGCGCCAGCAGCTGGGACAGCAACTACTATGGCTACACCTTC. Amino acids: CASSWDSNYYGYTF.